This T cell receptor beta chain stems from a study of shared clonotypes between healthy human individuals. Broader study findings: Investigators collected only blood, and repertoires in tissues likely differ.

Deep-level running was used for the assay. TCRdb's table, derived via immunoSEQ multiplex PCR, lists solely in-frame clones and lacks some. Of some 800,000 clones detected, almost 95% appear once; the ten largest clones hold 24%. The germline V and J ends were trimmed by 2 bases and 7 bases, with 11 bases remaining between them. Per germline, CDR1 SNHLY and CDR2 FYNNEI. The CDR3 extends over 13 amino acids. This clone was seen once. Its antigen is still unknown. CD8 cells classed as naive were CD45RO-negative and positively selected for CCR7, excluding terminally differentiated effector memory CD45RA+ cells. Donors included only healthy HIV-negative adults lacking recent acute infections or vaccinations.

The sequenced sample consisted of naive CD8+ T cells sorted from blood. The sequence was obtained from a man aged 25-45 years in good health. This sequence joins TRBV2 and TRBJ1-1, with D perhaps matching TRBD1 (6 bases). CDR3 residues: CASSESGQFEAFF. The CDR3 region has the DNA TGTGCCAGCAGTGAATCCGGACAGTTTGAAGCTTTCTTT.